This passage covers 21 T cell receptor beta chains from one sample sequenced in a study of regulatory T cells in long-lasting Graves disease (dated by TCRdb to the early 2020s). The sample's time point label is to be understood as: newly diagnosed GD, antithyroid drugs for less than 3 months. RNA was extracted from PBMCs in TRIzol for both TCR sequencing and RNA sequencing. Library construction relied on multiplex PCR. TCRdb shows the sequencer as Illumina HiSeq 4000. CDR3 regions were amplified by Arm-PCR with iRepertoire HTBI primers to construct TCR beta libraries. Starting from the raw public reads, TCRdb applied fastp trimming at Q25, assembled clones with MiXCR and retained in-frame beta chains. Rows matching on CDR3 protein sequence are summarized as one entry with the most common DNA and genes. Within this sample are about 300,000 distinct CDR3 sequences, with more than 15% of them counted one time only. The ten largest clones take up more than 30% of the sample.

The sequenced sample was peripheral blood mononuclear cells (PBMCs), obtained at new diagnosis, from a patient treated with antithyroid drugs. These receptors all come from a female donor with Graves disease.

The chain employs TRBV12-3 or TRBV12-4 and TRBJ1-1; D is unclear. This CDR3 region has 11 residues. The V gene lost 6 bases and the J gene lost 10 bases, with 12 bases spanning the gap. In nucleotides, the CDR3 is TGTGCCAGCAGCCAAGGTAGAGTAGCTTTCTTT. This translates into CASSQGRVAFF.

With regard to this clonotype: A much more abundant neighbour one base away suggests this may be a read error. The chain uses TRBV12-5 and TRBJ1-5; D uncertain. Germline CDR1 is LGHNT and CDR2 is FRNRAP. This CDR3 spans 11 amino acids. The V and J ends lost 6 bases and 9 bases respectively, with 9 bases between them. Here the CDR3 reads CASGDRPPQHF. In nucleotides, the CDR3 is TGTGCTAGTGGGGACCGGCCGCCCCAGCATTTT.

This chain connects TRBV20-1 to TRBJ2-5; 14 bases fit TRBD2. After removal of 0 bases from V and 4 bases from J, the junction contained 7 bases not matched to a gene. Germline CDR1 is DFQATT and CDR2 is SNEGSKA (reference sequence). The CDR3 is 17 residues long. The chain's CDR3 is CSARDPGLAGAAETQYF. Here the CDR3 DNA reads TGCAGTGCTAGAGATCCGGGACTAGCGGGAGCGGCAGAGACCCAGTACTTC.

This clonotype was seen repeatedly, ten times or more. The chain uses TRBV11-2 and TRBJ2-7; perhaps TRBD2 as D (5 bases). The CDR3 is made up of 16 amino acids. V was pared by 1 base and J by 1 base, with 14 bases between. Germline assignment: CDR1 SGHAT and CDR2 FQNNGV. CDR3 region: CASSLGSGLPSYEQYF. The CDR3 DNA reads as TGTGCCAGCAGCTTAGGATCCGGACTGCCTTCCTACGAGCAGTACTTC.

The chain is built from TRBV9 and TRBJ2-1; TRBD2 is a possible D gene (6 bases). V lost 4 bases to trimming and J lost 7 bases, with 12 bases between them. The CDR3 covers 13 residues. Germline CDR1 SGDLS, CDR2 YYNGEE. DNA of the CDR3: TGTGCCAGCAGCCAACATCGGGAGAATGAGCAGTTCTTC. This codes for CASSQHRENEQFF.

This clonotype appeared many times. CDR3 nucleotides: TGTGCCAGTGGGGTGGGTGAGCAGTTCTTC. Protein product: CASGVGEQFF. V gene TRBV19 combines with J gene TRBJ2-1; D uncertain. The CDR3 covers 10 residues. From germline, CDR1 is LNHDA and CDR2 SQIVND (reference sequence). Trimming took off 8 bases at V and 9 bases at J, with 8 bases between the two ends.

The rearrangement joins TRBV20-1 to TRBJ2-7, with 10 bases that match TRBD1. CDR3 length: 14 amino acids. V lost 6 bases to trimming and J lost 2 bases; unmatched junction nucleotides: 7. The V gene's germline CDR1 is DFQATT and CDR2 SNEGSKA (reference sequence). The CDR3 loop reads CSAWTGGIAYEQYF. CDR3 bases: TGCAGTGCCTGGACAGGGGGGATAGCCTACGAGCAGTACTTC.

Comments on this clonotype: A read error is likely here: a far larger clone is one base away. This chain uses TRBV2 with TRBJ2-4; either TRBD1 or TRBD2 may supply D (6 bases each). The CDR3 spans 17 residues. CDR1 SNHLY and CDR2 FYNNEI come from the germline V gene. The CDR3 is CASSEVGGSSVYNEQLF. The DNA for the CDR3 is TGTGCCAGCAGTGAAGTAGGGGGTTCTAGCGTGTACAATGAGCAGCTCTTC. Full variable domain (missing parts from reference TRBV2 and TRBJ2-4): EPEVTQTPSHQVTQMGQEVILRCVPISNHLYFYWYRQILGQKVEFLVSFYNNEISEKSEIFDDQFSVERPDGSNFTLKIRSTKLEDSAMYFCASSEVGGSSVYNEQLFGAGTRLSVL.

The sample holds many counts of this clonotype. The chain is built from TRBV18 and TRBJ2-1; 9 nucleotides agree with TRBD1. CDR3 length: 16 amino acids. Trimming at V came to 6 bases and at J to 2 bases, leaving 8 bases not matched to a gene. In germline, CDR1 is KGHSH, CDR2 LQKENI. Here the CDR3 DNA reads TGTGCCAGCTCGTTACAGGGGGCAAGGGCCTACAATGAGCAGTTCTTC. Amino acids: CASSLQGARAYNEQFF.

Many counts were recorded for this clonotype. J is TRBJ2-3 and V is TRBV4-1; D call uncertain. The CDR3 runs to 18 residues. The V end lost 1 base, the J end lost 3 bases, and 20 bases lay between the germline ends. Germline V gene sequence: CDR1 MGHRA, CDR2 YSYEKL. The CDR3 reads CASSQVYKRKTRTDTQYF. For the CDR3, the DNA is TGCGCCAGCAGCCAAGTGTATAAAAGGAAGACCAGGACAGATACGCAGTATTTT.

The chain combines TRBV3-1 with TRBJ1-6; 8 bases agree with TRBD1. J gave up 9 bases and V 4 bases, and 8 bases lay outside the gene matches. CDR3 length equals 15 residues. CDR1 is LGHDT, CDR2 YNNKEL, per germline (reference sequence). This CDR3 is CASSPYGQGFSPLHF. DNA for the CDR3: TGTGCCAGCAGCCCTTACGGACAGGGTTTTTCACCCCTCCACTTT.

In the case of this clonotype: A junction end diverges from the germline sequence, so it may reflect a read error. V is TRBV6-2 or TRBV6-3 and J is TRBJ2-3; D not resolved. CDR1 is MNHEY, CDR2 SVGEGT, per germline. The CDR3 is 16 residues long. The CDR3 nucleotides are TGTGTCAGCAGTGAAGCCCGCCTATCTAGCACAGATACGCAGTATTTT. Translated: CVSSEARLSSTDTQYF.

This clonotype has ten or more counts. DNA for the CDR3: TGTGCCAGCAGCTTAGGGACAGGGAGCCTCTATGGCTACACCTTC. It yields the protein CASSLGTGSLYGYTF. The genes are TRBV7-8 and TRBJ1-2; 8 nucleotides line up with TRBD1. Germline CDR1 is SGHVS and CDR2 is FQNEAQ. The length of the CDR3 is 15 residues. Losses at the gene ends were 1 base for V and 4 bases for J; bases not matched to a gene: 5. Complete variable domain (other parts from reference TRBV7-8 and TRBJ1-2): GAGVSQSPRYKVAKRGQDVALRCDPISGHVSLFWYQQALGQGPEFLTYFQNEAQLDKSGLPSDRFFAERPEGSVSTLKIQRTQQEDSAVYLCASSLGTGSLYGYTFGSGTRLTVV.

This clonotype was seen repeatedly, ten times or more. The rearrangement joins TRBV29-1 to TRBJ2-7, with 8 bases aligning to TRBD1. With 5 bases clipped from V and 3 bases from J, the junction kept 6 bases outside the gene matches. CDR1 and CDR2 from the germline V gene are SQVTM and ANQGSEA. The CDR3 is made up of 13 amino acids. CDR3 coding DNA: TGCAGCGTTTGGGACAGGTCCGTCTACGAGCAGTACTTC. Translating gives CSVWDRSVYEQYF.

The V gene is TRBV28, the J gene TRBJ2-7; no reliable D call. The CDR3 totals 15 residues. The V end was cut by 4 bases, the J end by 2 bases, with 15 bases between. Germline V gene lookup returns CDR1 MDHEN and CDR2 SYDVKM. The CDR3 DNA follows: TGTGCCAGCAGTTCGATACTTGATACAACCTACGAGCAGTACTTC. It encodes CASSSILDTTYEQYF.

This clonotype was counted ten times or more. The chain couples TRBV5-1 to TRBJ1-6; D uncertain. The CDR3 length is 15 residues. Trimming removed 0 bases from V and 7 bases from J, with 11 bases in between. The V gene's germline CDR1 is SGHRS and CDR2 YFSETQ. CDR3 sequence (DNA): TGCGCCAGCAGCTTGGCCCTACGGGAGAATTCACCCCTCCACTTT. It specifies CASSLALRENSPLHF.

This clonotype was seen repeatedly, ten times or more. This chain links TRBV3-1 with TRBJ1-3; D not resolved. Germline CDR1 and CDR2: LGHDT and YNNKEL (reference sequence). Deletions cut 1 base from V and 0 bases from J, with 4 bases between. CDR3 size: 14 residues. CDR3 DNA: TGTGCCAGCAGCCAAGCAAACTCTGGAAACACCATATATTTT. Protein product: CASSQANSGNTIYF.

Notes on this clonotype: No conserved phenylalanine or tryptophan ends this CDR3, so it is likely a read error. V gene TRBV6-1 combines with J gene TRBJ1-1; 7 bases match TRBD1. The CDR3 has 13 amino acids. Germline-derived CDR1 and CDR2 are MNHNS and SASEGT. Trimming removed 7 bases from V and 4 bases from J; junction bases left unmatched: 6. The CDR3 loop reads CASITGAITEAFL. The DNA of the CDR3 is TGTGCCAGCATCACAGGGGCAATCACTGAAGCTTTCCTT.

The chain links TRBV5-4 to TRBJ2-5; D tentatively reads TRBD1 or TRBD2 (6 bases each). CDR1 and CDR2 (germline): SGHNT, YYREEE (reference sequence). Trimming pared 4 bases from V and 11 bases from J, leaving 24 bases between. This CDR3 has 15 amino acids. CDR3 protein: CASSPRLVRDNEQYF. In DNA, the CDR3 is TGTGCCAGCAGCCCAAGACTAGTCCGGGACAATGAGCAGTACTTC.

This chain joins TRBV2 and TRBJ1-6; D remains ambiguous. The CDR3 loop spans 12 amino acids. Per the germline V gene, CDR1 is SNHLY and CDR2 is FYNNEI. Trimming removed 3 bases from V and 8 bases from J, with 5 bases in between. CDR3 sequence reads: CASSDWDSPLHF. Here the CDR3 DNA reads TGTGCCAGCAGTGATTGGGATTCACCCCTCCACTTT.

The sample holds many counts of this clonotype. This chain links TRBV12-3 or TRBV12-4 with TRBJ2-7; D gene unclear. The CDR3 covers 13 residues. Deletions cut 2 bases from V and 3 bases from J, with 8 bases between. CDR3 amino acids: CASSLTDLYEQYF. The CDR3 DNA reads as TGTGCCAGCAGTTTAACAGACCTCTACGAGCAGTACTTC.